Below, 5 T cell receptor beta chains from the same sample are listed, as sequenced in a study of CXCR3-negative and CXCR3-positive naive CD8 T cells. The method, 5' RACE with UMI labels, was used to prepare the TRB cDNA libraries. One entry per CDR3 protein, without DNA, is what TCRdb gives after re-calling the 5' RACE reads. Its table records roughly 59,000 distinct CDR3 sequences. These TCRs' antigens remain unknown. General study points: Relative to CXCR3-negative naive cells, CXCR3-positive naive cells had more hydrophobic TRB CDR3s.

Input material: naive CXCR3+ CD8+ T cells from blood. The subset: CD45RO-CCR7+CD27+CD95- naive CD8+ T cells expressing CXCR3 (TNR3+). All receptors come from a human donor in good health. Some clones in this sample may be carry-over from other donors' samples.

The chain recombines TRBV29-1 with TRBJ2-7. Germline lookup yields CDR1 SQVTM and CDR2 ANQGSEA. The CDR3 spans 13 residues. CDR3 sequence reads: CSVDLPDSYEQYF.

The rearrangement links TRBV6-2 or TRBV6-3 to TRBJ2-3; absent DNA, TCRdb's TRBD2 call cannot be checked. The CDR3 consists of 17 residues. Germline CDR1 is MNHEY and CDR2 is SVGEGT. The CDR3 sequence: CASSYYGLAGTTDTQYF.

This chain uses TRBV5-5 with TRBJ2-7; with no DNA, the TCRdb D assignment of TRBD1 cannot be verified. CDR1 and CDR2 (germline): SGHKS, YYEKEE (reference sequence). The CDR3 is 15 amino acids. This chain's CDR3 is CASSDGGGTGYEQYF.

The rearrangement joins TRBV5-1 to TRBJ2-2. The CDR3 has 12 amino acids. Germline V gene sequence: CDR1 SGHRS, CDR2 YFSETQ. The CDR3 protein is CASSFKTGELFF.

The chain employs TRBV28 and TRBJ2-2; lacking DNA, the TRBD1 call made by TCRdb goes unchecked. The CDR3 sequence is 16 residues long. From germline, CDR1 is MDHEN and CDR2 SYDVKM. The CDR3: CASSLLRAANTGELFF. Full variable domain (outside the CDR3, taken from reference TRBV28 and TRBJ2-2): DVKVTQSSRYLVKRTGEKVFLECVQDMDHENMFWYRQDPGLGLRLIYFSYDVKMKEKGDIPEGYSVSREKKERFSLILESASTNQTSMYLCASSLLRAANTGELFFGEGSRLTVL.